The 12 T cell receptor beta chains in this list originate from one sample, sequenced in a study of blood T cell repertoires in COVID-19 (dated by TCRdb to the early 2020s). Library preparation was by the immunoSEQ multiplex PCR assay. Entries here come from immuneACCESS through TCRdb and include only in-frame sequences with V and J called. Some clones fail to appear in such tables; in the studies checked, an unresolved V gene covers under half of the shortfall, and the cause of the remainder is unknown. The table for this sample lists tens of thousands of clones; around 83% of them were counted only once. The ten largest make up more than 3.5% of the sample. Sequencing was performed on peripheral blood. The receptors shown here come from a man aged 50 to 60 with acute or convalescent COVID-19.

This chain connects TRBV10-3 to TRBJ2-7; D not certain. Deletions cut 3 bases from V and 3 bases from J, with 6 bases between. Germline lookup yields CDR1 ENHRY and CDR2 SYGVKD. The CDR3 is 12 amino acids. CDR3 region: CAISEASYEQYF. The CDR3 DNA follows: TGTGCCATCAGTGAAGCGAGCTACGAGCAGTACTTC.

The chain links TRBV15 to TRBJ2-3, with no clear D. Between the trimmed V and J ends, which lost 0 bases and 9 bases, there was a span of 10 bases. CDR3 length: 13 amino acids. Germline V gene sequence: CDR1 LNHNV, CDR2 YYDKDF (reference sequence). As DNA, the CDR3 is TGTGCCACCAGCAGAGATGCGTCGGAGACGCAGTATTTT. It specifies CATSRDASETQYF.

The chain carries TRBV7-9 and TRBJ2-7, with 9 bases identical to TRBD2. With 1 base clipped from V and 3 bases from J, the junction kept 1 base outside the gene matches. Germline V lookup: CDR1 SEHNR, CDR2 FQNEAQ (reference sequence). The CDR3 spans 14 residues. CDR3 nucleotides: TGTGCCAGCAGCTTAGGTAGCGGGGGCTACGAGCAGTACTTC. Translated: CASSLGSGGYEQYF.

The chain carries TRBV5-1 and TRBJ2-7; the match to TRBD1 covers 9 bases. The V and J ends lost 4 bases and 2 bases, in that order; junction bases with no gene match: 7. The CDR3 spans 15 residues. CDR1 SGHRS and CDR2 YFSETQ come from the germline V gene. The CDR3 region is CASSRDGTGPYEQYF. The CDR3 nucleotides read TGCGCCAGCAGCAGAGACGGGACAGGGCCCTACGAGCAGTACTTC.

J is TRBJ2-1 and V is TRBV24-1; D is uncertain. This CDR3 comprises 16 residues. From germline, CDR1 is KGHDR and CDR2 SFDVKD. Trimming pared 4 bases from V and 3 bases from J, leaving 15 bases between. The CDR3 bases are TGTGCCACCAGTGACTCAGGTTCATTAGGCTACAATGAGCAGTTCTTC. This gives the protein CATSDSGSLGYNEQFF.

This clone came up a few times. V gene TRBV7-2 combines with J gene TRBJ2-5, with TRBD2 matching 13 bases. With V trimmed by 5 bases and J by 6 bases, 6 bases remained unmatched. This CDR3 is built from 15 residues. Germline loops: CDR1 SGHTA, CDR2 FQGNSA. The CDR3 DNA sequence: TGTGCCAGCAGCATACTAGCGGGGGGGCCCAAGACCCAGTACTTC. This translates into CASSILAGGPKTQYF.

DNA for the CDR3: TGTGCCACCAGTGATCCCCTTTTTAGCTACACCTTC. The encoded protein is CATSDPLFSYTF. The J gene is TRBJ1-2, the V gene TRBV24-1; D uncertain. The CDR3 sequence is 12 residues long. Germline V gene lookup returns CDR1 KGHDR and CDR2 SFDVKD. Trimming removed 3 bases from V and 9 bases from J, with 10 bases in between.

J is TRBJ1-6 and V is TRBV6-4, with D tentatively TRBD1 (6 bases). The V and J ends lost 8 bases and 10 bases respectively, with 12 bases between them. The CDR3 sequence is 12 residues long. Per germline, CDR1 MRHNA and CDR2 SNTAGT. CDR3 region: CASLQGNSPLHF. The CDR3 region has the DNA TGTGCCAGCCTTCAGGGGAACTCACCCCTCCACTTT.

The V call is TRBV27, the J call TRBJ2-3, with 11 bases fitting TRBD2. This CDR3 has 16 residues. CDR1 and CDR2 from the germline V gene are MNHEY and SMNVEV (reference sequence). J lost 5 bases, V lost 2 bases, and 6 bases had no gene match. In DNA, the CDR3 is TGTGCCAGCAGTTTAATGACTAGCGGGAATAGAGATACGCAGTATTTT. Its protein is CASSLMTSGNRDTQYF.

This chain connects TRBV28 to TRBJ1-3; 11 bases map to TRBD1. V lost 4 bases, J lost 0 bases, and 11 bases stayed unmatched. Germline-derived CDR1 and CDR2 are MDHEN and SYDVKM. This CDR3 comprises 19 residues. CDR3 in amino acids: CASSSTRTGGAGSGNTIYF. The CDR3 DNA reads TGTGCCAGCAGTTCCACACGGACAGGGGGCGCCGGCTCTGGAAACACCATATATTTT.

This chain joins TRBV11-2 and TRBJ2-5, with a tentative D call TRBD2 (5 bases). Looked up from germline, CDR1 is SGHAT and CDR2 is FQNNGV. The CDR3 length is 14 residues. V lost 1 base to trimming and J lost 1 base, with 7 bases between them. CDR3 residues: CASSLAGLQETQYF. The CDR3 DNA sequence: TGTGCCAGCAGCTTAGCCGGACTCCAAGAGACCCAGTACTTC.

This clone was seen more than once but under ten times. The chain links TRBV15 to TRBJ1-5; TRBD1 matches 7 bases. The V segment lost 3 bases and the J segment 3 bases; nucleotides outside the gene matches: 8. The CDR3 is 16 amino acids. Germline V gene sequence: CDR1 LNHNV, CDR2 YYDKDF (reference sequence). Here the CDR3 DNA reads TGTGCCACCAGCAGGCCTGGGGGACAGCTCAATCAGCCCCAGCATTTT. It codes for CATSRPGGQLNQPQHF. The entire variable domain, with the rest obtained from reference TRBV15 and TRBJ1-5, is as follows: DAMVIQNPRYQVTQFGKPVTLSCSQTLNHNVMYWYQQKSSQAPKLLFHYYDKDFNNEADTPDNFQSRRPNTSFCFLDIRSPGLGDTAMYLCATSRPGGQLNQPQHFGDGTRLSIL.